The 13 T cell receptor beta chains presented below share a single source sample, sequenced in a study of cytomegalovirus exposure and HLA in healthy donors. PCR was performed using 60 Vbeta and 13 Jbeta primers. The repertoire was sequenced with immunoSEQ multiplex PCR; TCRdb's copy has only in-frame clones and lacks some. The data hold around 130,000 clones, with roughly 80% observed a single time. Source material: PBMCs. These TCRs come from a woman aged 35 to 49 in good health and CMV-seronegative.

The chain carries TRBV2 and TRBJ2-1; the match to TRBD2 covers 11 bases. In germline, CDR1 is SNHLY, CDR2 FYNNEI. V was clipped by 1 base and J by 0 bases; unmatched bases: 5. The CDR3 spans 18 residues. The CDR3 loop is CASSEDSTSGSSYNEQFF. The CDR3 coding sequence is TGTGCCAGCAGTGAAGATAGTACTAGCGGGAGCTCCTACAATGAGCAGTTCTTC.

The genes are TRBV9 and TRBJ2-2; 7 bases map to TRBD1. The CDR3 runs 17 residues. V dropped 0 bases and J dropped 7; count of bases not matched to a gene: 12. Germline CDR1 SGDLS, CDR2 YYNGEE. CDR3 amino acids: CASSVGPRDSGHGELFF. CDR3 nucleotide sequence: TGTGCCAGCAGCGTAGGCCCCCGGGACAGCGGACACGGGGAGCTGTTTTTT. Full variable domain (remainder filled in from reference TRBV9 and TRBJ2-2): DSGVTQTPKHLITATGQRVTLRCSPRSGDLSVYWYQQSLDQGLQFLIQYYNGEERAKGNILERFSAQQFPDLHSELNLSSLELGDSALYFCASSVGPRDSGHGELFFGEGSRLTVL.

The DNA for the CDR3 is TGTGCCACCAGCAGAGATGTTCTAGCGGGAGGACCGTACTTC. Translating gives CATSRDVLAGGPYF. This chain links TRBV15 with TRBJ2-7; the match to TRBD2 covers 11 bases. Germline CDR1 and CDR2: LNHNV and YYDKDF (reference sequence). Unmatched junction bases numbered 7, after V lost 0 bases and J lost 12 bases. The CDR3 loop spans 14 amino acids.

The chain joins TRBV5-1 to TRBJ2-7; 9 nucleotides match TRBD2. J was trimmed by 3 bases and V by 2 bases; bases with no gene match: 9. CDR3 length: 16 residues. CDR1 and CDR2 from the germline V gene are SGHRS and YFSETQ. CDR3 sequence: CASSLLAGGGIYEQYF. Here the CDR3 DNA reads TGCGCCAGCAGCTTACTGGCGGGAGGGGGAATCTACGAGCAGTACTTC.

The chain recombines TRBV20-1 with TRBJ2-3; D call uncertain. Between the trimmed V and J ends, which lost 8 bases and 8 bases, there was a span of 14 bases. This CDR3 is built from 11 residues. CDR1 is DFQATT, CDR2 SNEGSKA, per germline (reference sequence). CDR3: CSSEVLSTQYF. CDR3 coding DNA: TGCAGTAGTGAGGTACTGAGTACGCAGTATTTT.

The chain links TRBV15 to TRBJ1-3; 10 nucleotides line up with TRBD1. This CDR3 has 19 amino acids. With 0 bases clipped from V and 0 bases from J, the junction kept 8 bases outside the gene matches. Germline V gene lookup returns CDR1 LNHNV and CDR2 YYDKDF (reference sequence). The CDR3 bases are TGTGCCACCAGCAGAGATGACAGGGGGCCATCGAGCTCTGGAAACACCATATATTTT. Protein sequence: CATSRDDRGPSSSGNTIYF.

V and J are TRBV5-6 and TRBJ2-7; the match to TRBD1 covers 7 bases. This CDR3 is built from 16 residues. Germline V gene sequence: CDR1 SGHDT, CDR2 YYEEEE. The V segment lost 0 bases and the J segment 5 bases; nucleotides outside the gene matches: 11. CDR3 nucleotides: TGTGCCAGCAGCTTGGTAGGGGGCCGGCGTGTGCACGAGCAGTACTTC. It translates to CASSLVGGRRVHEQYF.

V and J are TRBV7-8 and TRBJ1-4, with D maybe TRBD1 (5 bases). Germline V gene data show CDR1 as SGHVS and CDR2 as FQNEAQ. The CDR3 totals 14 residues. The V end lost 5 bases, the J end lost 8 bases, and 15 bases lay between the germline ends. The CDR3 DNA reads as TGTGCCAGCAGCCCTCCGGGGGTGGACGAAAAACTGTTTTTT. It specifies CASSPPGVDEKLFF.

The chain joins TRBV19 to TRBJ1-5; no clear D. CDR3 length: 15 residues. Trimming cost V 9 bases and J 0 bases, with 15 bases left between them. The germline V gene encodes CDR1 LNHDA and CDR2 SQIVND (reference sequence). For the CDR3, the DNA is TGTGCCAGCCAGATTTTTGGTGGTAGCAATCAGCCCCAGCATTTT. Translation gives CASQIFGGSNQPQHF.

This clone is medium-sized in the sample. The V and J genes are TRBV2 and TRBJ1-1; 8 bases are shared with TRBD1. V lost 6 bases and J lost 1; bases outside the gene matches: 7. This CDR3 region has 15 residues. Germline CDR1 SNHLY, CDR2 FYNNEI. The CDR3 nucleotides read TGTGCCAGCAGCGCCCCGGGACAGGCGAACACTGAAGCTTTCTTT. It is translated as CASSAPGQANTEAFF.

This rearrangement joins TRBV2 to TRBJ1-4, with D tentatively TRBD1 (6 bases). The CDR3 consists of 14 residues. The germline gives CDR1 SNHLY, CDR2 FYNNEI. V was pared by 6 bases and J by 3 bases, with 11 bases between. The CDR3 here is CASSLQGSNEKLFF. The CDR3 DNA reads as TGTGCCAGCAGCCTACAGGGCTCTAATGAAAAACTGTTTTTT.

This clone was counted a few times. V usage is TRBV6-6 and J usage is TRBJ1-6; D is ambiguous. The CDR3 spans 15 residues. CDR1 is MNHNY, CDR2 SVGAGI, per germline (reference sequence). Trimming pared 5 bases from V and 9 bases from J, leaving 17 bases between. CDR3 DNA: TGTGCCAGCAGTGACCGACTGAACTCCGGTTCACCCCTCCACTTT. Protein sequence: CASSDRLNSGSPLHF.

The rearrangement uses TRBV6-6 and TRBJ1-1; D is uncertain. The germline V and J ends were trimmed by 6 bases and 2 bases, with 13 bases remaining between them. The CDR3 is 14 residues long. The V gene's germline CDR1 is MNHNY and CDR2 SVGAGI (reference sequence). This chain's CDR3 is CASSKSGINTEAFF. For the CDR3, the DNA is TGTGCCAGCAGCAAGTCCGGGATCAACACTGAAGCTTTCTTT.